This T cell receptor (beta chain) comes out of a study of shared T cell receptors in the human thymus. Produced via immunoSEQ multiplex PCR; TCRdb's table is partial and in-frame only. This table has over 350,000 clones, over 90% appearing once. This CDR3 comprises 14 residues. Germline CDR1 and CDR2: MNHEY and SVGAGI. V was clipped by 11 bases and J by 7 bases; unmatched bases: 15. Source material: thymocytes. The receptor's source is a human donor. The chain couples TRBV6-5 to TRBJ2-7; 9 positions agree with TRBD1. CDR3 sequence reads: CAVGYRGLLWEQYF. Written as DNA, the CDR3 is TGTGCCGTGGGCTACAGGGGGCTCTTGTGGGAGCAGTACTTC.